The clone carrying this T cell receptor (beta chain) was detected only a few times. As yet, its antigen is unknown. This record belongs to a study of T-cell memory formation after mild COVID-19. Points from the study as a whole: That cross-reactive memory joined was suggested by some responding clones appearing in pre-infection memory.

TCRdb processed the 5' RACE reads anew with MiXCR; each CDR3 protein has one entry. Of about 160,000 distinct CDR3 sequences listed, around 30% are singletons. The CDR3 consists of 19 residues. The germline V gene has CDR1 SQVTM and CDR2 ANQGSEA. With V trimmed by 3 bases and J by 0 bases, 14 bases remained unmatched. The source material was PBMCs or a T cell subset sorted from them (not recorded which). This clonotype originated in an adult woman who had mild COVID-19 (a few samples of this study predate the infection). Cell type and time point are not known. The V and J genes are TRBV29-1 and TRBJ2-1; 10 bases agree with TRBD1. CDR3 sequence: CSVEGADRGPLSSYNEQFF. Written as DNA, the CDR3 is TGCAGCGTTGAGGGGGCCGACAGGGGGCCTTTAAGCTCCTACAATGAGCAGTTCTTC.